The sequence of this TCR beta chain was determined in a study of OX40 agonist ivuxolimab in advanced cancers. Study-wide context: An agonistic human IgG2 monoclonal antibody against OX40 (CD134) was given.

On this clone itself: Its matching antigen is unknown.

General study results and limits: Relatively little clonal expansion, among the lowest observed, appeared in partial responders at 0.1-3.0 mg/kg.

Measured with immunoSEQ multiplex PCR; TCRdb has only the in-frame clones, and not every one. The repertoire consists of around 59,000 clones, with roughly 86% occurring once and the leading ten covering about 1.1%. The sequencing used CD4+ or CD8+ T cells sorted from blood, collected in a trial of the OX40 agonist ivuxolimab. This clonotype was sampled from an adult with an advanced solid tumor such as melanoma, head and neck, liver or kidney cancer.

The CDR3 protein is CASSLEIQGDVGEKLFF. DNA of the CDR3: TGTGCCAGCAGCTTAGAGATACAGGGGGATGTAGGTGAAAAACTGTTTTTT. The chain joins TRBV7-2 to TRBJ1-4, with 8 bases matching TRBD1. This CDR3 comprises 17 residues. The V segment lost 1 base and the J segment 7 bases; nucleotides outside the gene matches: 11. Germline assignment: CDR1 SGHTA and CDR2 FQGNSA.